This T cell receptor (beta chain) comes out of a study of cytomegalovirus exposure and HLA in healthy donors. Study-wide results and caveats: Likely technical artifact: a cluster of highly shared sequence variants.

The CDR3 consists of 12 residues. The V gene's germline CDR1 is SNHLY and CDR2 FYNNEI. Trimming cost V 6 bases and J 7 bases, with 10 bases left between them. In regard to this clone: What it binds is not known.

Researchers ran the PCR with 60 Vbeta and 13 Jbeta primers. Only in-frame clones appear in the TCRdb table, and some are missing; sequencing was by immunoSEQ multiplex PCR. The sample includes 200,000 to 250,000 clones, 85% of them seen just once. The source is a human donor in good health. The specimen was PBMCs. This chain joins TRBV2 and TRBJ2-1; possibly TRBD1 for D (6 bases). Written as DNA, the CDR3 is TGTGCCAGCAGACAGGGTTGGAATGAGCAGTTCTTC. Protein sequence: CASRQGWNEQFF.